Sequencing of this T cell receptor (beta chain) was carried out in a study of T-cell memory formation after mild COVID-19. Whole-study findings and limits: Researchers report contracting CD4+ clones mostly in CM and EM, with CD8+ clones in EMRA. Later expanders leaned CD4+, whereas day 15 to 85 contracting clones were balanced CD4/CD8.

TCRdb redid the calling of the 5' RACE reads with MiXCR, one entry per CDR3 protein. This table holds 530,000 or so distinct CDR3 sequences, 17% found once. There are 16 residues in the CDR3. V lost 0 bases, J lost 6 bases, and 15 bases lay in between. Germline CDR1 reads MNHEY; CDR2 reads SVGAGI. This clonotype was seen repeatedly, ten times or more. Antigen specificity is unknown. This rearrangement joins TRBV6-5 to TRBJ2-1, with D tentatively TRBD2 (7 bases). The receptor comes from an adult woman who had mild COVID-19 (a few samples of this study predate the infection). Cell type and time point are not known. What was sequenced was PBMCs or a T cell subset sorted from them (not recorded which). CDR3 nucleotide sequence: TGTGCCAGCAGTTACTCCACAGGGAGGGTTGGCAATGAGCAGTTCTTC. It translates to CASSYSTGRVGNEQFF.